This T cell receptor beta chain was obtained from a study of cytomegalovirus exposure and HLA in healthy donors. General study points: Later analysis suggested links between common viral pathogens and several top significant clusters.

The study ran its PCR with 60 Vbeta and 13 Jbeta primers. Some clones are missing from TCRdb's copy, which holds only in-frame ones; the method was immunoSEQ multiplex PCR. This sample's table reports about 140,000 clones. For this clone: Antigen unknown.

The J segment lost 2 bases and the V segment lost 3 bases, leaving 6 bases of the junction unmatched. The CDR3 contains 15 residues. Germline V gives CDR1 SEHNR, CDR2 FQNEAQ (reference sequence). Those who donated were healthy bone marrow donors. This rearrangement joins TRBV7-9 to TRBJ1-1; the match to TRBD1 covers 7 bases. The receptor's source is a man aged 35-49 years in good health and CMV-seronegative. The specimen was PBMCs. The chain's CDR3 is CASSFRQGSNTEAFF. CDR3 coding DNA: TGTGCCAGCAGCTTCCGACAGGGCTCTAACACTGAAGCTTTCTTT.